This T cell receptor beta chain was profiled in a study of read filtering for tumor transcriptome and immune sequencing. Study observations and caveats: Compared with RNA-seq, IR-seq gave much higher clonotype depth and reliability. In IR-seq, single-read clonotypes were roughly 80% of clonotypes but around 3.5% of reads.

From approximately 430 ng of RNA, a library with molecular barcoded alpha/delta and beta/gamma adaptors was made. TCRdb analysed the reads with MiXCR anew, one entry per CDR3 protein. The sample has about 58,000 distinct CDR3 sequences; roughly an eighth are singletons. In regard to this clonotype: Its antigen is not identified. Given a much more abundant clone one base away, this may be a read error.

This CDR3 has 13 amino acids. Germline lookup yields CDR1 SGHRS and CDR2 YFSETQ. Sequencing used a population of CD138-negative cells sorted from bone marrow. The source is a donor at least 40 years old with multiple myeloma. The chain has TRBV5-1 and TRBJ2-6; D is perhaps TRBD1 (5 bases). DNA of the CDR3: TGCGCCAGCTGGGAATCTGGGGCCGACGTCCTGACTTTC. Translated: CASWESGADVLTF.